The 22 T cell receptor beta chains below all came from one sample that was sequenced in a study of blood T cell repertoires in COVID-19. Generated by immunoSEQ multiplex PCR, the TCRdb table keeps only in-frame clones and is missing some. The sample consists of around 100,000 clones, roughly four fifths of them appearing once. The specimen sequenced was peripheral blood. The source is a man aged 40-49 years with active or convalescent COVID-19.

V usage is TRBV5-6 and J usage is TRBJ1-3; D is unresolved. CDR1 is SGHDT, CDR2 YYEEEE, per germline. The CDR3 consists of 14 residues. Trimming took off 0 bases at V and 3 bases at J, with 7 bases between the two ends. The CDR3 coding sequence is TGTGCCAGCAGCTTGGGGCAGATTGGAAACACCATATATTTT. Amino acid sequence: CASSLGQIGNTIYF. Variable domain in full (rest from reference TRBV5-6 and TRBJ1-3): DAGVTQSPTHLIKTRGQQVTLRCSPKSGHDTVSWYQQALGQGPQFIFQYYEEEERQRGNFPDRFSGHQFPNYSSELNVNALLLGDSALYLCASSLGQIGNTIYFGEGSWLTVV.

This chain links TRBV6-4 with TRBJ2-3; D perhaps matches TRBD1 (5 bases). Germline CDR1 is MRHNA and CDR2 is SNTAGT. The CDR3 covers 16 residues. V was clipped by 2 bases and J by 1 base, with 13 bases between them. DNA for the CDR3: TGTGCCAGCAGTGACGGGGCGGACCCCGGCACAGATACGCAGTATTTT. It codes for CASSDGADPGTDTQYF.

The rearrangement uses TRBV7-3 and TRBJ1-1, with a possible D match to TRBD1 (5 bases). The CDR3 is made up of 14 amino acids. V gave up 5 bases and J gave up 4 bases, with 14 bases separating them. In germline, CDR1 is SGHTA, CDR2 FQGTGA. The CDR3 DNA reads TGTGCCAGCAGCCCGAAAGGGGTGCCCACTGAAGCTTTCTTT. It translates to CASSPKGVPTEAFF. Looking up the rest from reference TRBV7-3 and TRBJ1-1 gives the full variable domain: GAGVSQTPSNKVTEKGKYVELRCDPISGHTALYWYRQSLGQGPEFLIYFQGTGAADDSGLPNDRFFAVRPEGSVSTLKIQRTERGDSAVYLCASSPKGVPTEAFFGQGTRLTVV.

The chain recombines TRBV30 with TRBJ2-5; 7 nucleotides line up with TRBD1. CDR3 length: 12 amino acids. CDR1 is GTSNPN and CDR2 is SVGIG in the germline V gene (reference sequence). Losses at the gene ends were 4 bases for V and 5 bases for J; bases not matched to a gene: 4. CDR3 in DNA: TGTGCCTGGAATTCAGGGGGTGAGACCCAGTACTTC. Translation: CAWNSGGETQYF.

The V gene is TRBV4-3, the J gene TRBJ1-1; perhaps TRBD1 as D (5 bases). Trimming pared 4 bases from V and 6 bases from J, leaving 15 bases between. Germline CDR1 and CDR2: LGHNA and YSLEER. The CDR3 has 14 residues. The CDR3 reads CASSRSSGGSEAFF. CDR3 bases: TGCGCCAGCAGCCGAAGTTCGGGGGGGTCTGAAGCTTTCTTT.

The chain is built from TRBV13 and TRBJ2-7; D remains unclear. This CDR3 is 15 amino acids long. In germline, CDR1 is PRHDT, CDR2 FYEKMQ (reference sequence). The V and J ends lost 5 bases and 0 bases respectively, with 14 bases between them. The CDR3 DNA sequence: TGTGCCAGCAGCCCCCGCGGCGGAAACTCCTACGAGCAGTACTTC. Protein sequence: CASSPRGGNSYEQYF.

CDR3 in DNA: TGTGCCAGTATCCTCCGATCGGGGACAGGTCATGAAGGCTACACCTTC. Translation: CASILRSGTGHEGYTF. V gene TRBV19 combines with J gene TRBJ1-2, with 8 bases matching TRBD1. With 7 bases clipped from V and 8 bases from J, the junction kept 18 bases outside the gene matches. This CDR3 comprises 16 residues. The germline V gene encodes CDR1 LNHDA and CDR2 SQIVND (reference sequence).

This chain links TRBV6-6 with TRBJ1-1, with TRBD1 matching over 9 bases. Per the germline V gene, CDR1 is MNHNY and CDR2 is SVGAGI (reference sequence). V was clipped by 5 bases and J by 4 bases; unmatched bases: 8. The CDR3 loop spans 15 amino acids. Here the CDR3 DNA reads TGTGCCAGCAGTAACCAGGACAGGGGACTCACTGAAGCTTTCTTT. Amino acid sequence: CASSNQDRGLTEAFF.

This clone came up once. The V call is TRBV5-1, the J call TRBJ2-5, with D perhaps matching TRBD2 (5 bases). V was shortened by 4 bases and J by 5 bases, with 12 bases between the two germline ends. CDR3 length equals 13 residues. The germline CDR1 and CDR2 sequences are SGHRS and YFSETQ. CDR3 in DNA: TGCGCCAGCAGCCCGGGGAGTGGCGAGACCCAGTACTTC. Translated, it gives CASSPGSGETQYF.

Here the CDR3 DNA reads TGTGCCAGCAGCGAATCCCTCAGGGGTACTAACTATGGCTACACCTTC. Protein sequence: CASSESLRGTNYGYTF. The V call is TRBV9, the J call TRBJ1-2; D might be TRBD1 (6 bases). This CDR3 has 16 residues. V was trimmed by 3 bases and J by 0 bases, leaving 15 bases between them. Germline V gene lookup returns CDR1 SGDLS and CDR2 YYNGEE.

The gene calls are TRBV29-1 and TRBJ2-1; D gene uncertain. Germline CDR1 is SQVTM and CDR2 is ANQGSEA. V lost 5 bases and J 8 bases, leaving 16 bases between the germline ends. The CDR3 extends over 13 amino acids. The CDR3 spells CSVFVQSRHEQFF. CDR3 DNA sequence: TGCAGCGTTTTCGTACAGAGTCGCCATGAGCAGTTCTTC.

This clone came up once. V usage is TRBV30 and J usage is TRBJ1-6; D unclear. Per germline, CDR1 GTSNPN and CDR2 SVGIG (reference sequence). There are 13 residues in the CDR3. Trimming removed 3 bases from V and 6 bases from J, with 9 bases in between. CDR3 in DNA: TGTGCCTGGAGCGGGGAGTTTAATTCACCCCTCCACTTT. Translation: CAWSGEFNSPLHF. Complete variable domain (other parts from reference TRBV30 and TRBJ1-6): SQTIHQWPATLVQPVGSPLSLECTVEGTSNPNLYWYRQAAGRGLQLLFYSVGIGQISSEVPQNLSASRPQDRQFILSSKKLLLSDSGFYLCAWSGEFNSPLHFGNGTRLTVT.

The J gene is TRBJ1-4, the V gene TRBV14; D is unclear. This CDR3 spans 12 amino acids. V lost 0 bases, J lost 13 bases, and 9 bases lay in between. Germline-derived CDR1 and CDR2 are SGHDN and FVKESK. The CDR3 sequence is CASSQEGRALFF. The CDR3 bases are TGTGCCAGCAGCCAAGAAGGGAGGGCACTGTTTTTT.

The chain employs TRBV27 and TRBJ1-3, with 7 nucleotides matching TRBD1. The CDR3 has 14 residues. Germline V CDR1 and CDR2: MNHEY, SMNVEV (reference sequence). V gave up 7 bases and J gave up 0 bases; unmatched junction bases: 3. CDR3 loop: CASKQGLSGNTIYF. DNA of the CDR3: TGTGCCAGCAAACAGGGGCTCTCTGGAAACACCATATATTTT.

This CDR3 reads CASSLVVSYGYTF. The CDR3 DNA reads TGTGCCAGCAGCTTGGTGGTCAGCTATGGCTACACCTTC. The V call is TRBV5-6, the J call TRBJ1-2, with D uncertain. CDR3 length equals 13 residues. Germline assignment: CDR1 SGHDT and CDR2 YYEEEE. Trimming took off 0 bases at V and 4 bases at J, with 7 bases between the two ends. The variable domain in full, completed from reference TRBV5-6 and TRBJ1-2, reads DAGVTQSPTHLIKTRGQQVTLRCSPKSGHDTVSWYQQALGQGPQFIFQYYEEEERQRGNFPDRFSGHQFPNYSSELNVNALLLGDSALYLCASSLVVSYGYTFGSGTRLTVV.

This clone was seen a single time. V gene TRBV2 combines with J gene TRBJ1-1; 10 positions match TRBD1. The CDR3 spans 13 residues. Per germline, CDR1 SNHLY and CDR2 FYNNEI. The V gene end was trimmed by 6 bases and the J gene end by 3 bases; junction bases not matched to a gene: 1. This CDR3 is CASRGTGDTEAFF. The CDR3 DNA follows: TGTGCCAGCAGGGGGACAGGGGACACTGAAGCTTTCTTT.

This rearrangement joins TRBV2 to TRBJ1-3; weak D call: TRBD1 (5 bases). The germline CDR1 and CDR2 sequences are SNHLY and FYNNEI. V was trimmed by 0 bases and J by 0 bases, leaving 6 bases between them. The CDR3 has 15 residues. The CDR3 loop reads CASSEAGGSGNTIYF. CDR3 DNA sequence: TGTGCCAGCAGTGAAGCGGGGGGCTCTGGAAACACCATATATTTT.

The chain employs TRBV27 and TRBJ1-4, with 9 nucleotides matching TRBD1. This CDR3 spans 14 amino acids. The germline gives CDR1 MNHEY, CDR2 SMNVEV (reference sequence). V lost 6 bases to trimming and J lost 10 bases; unmatched junction nucleotides: 9. The CDR3 nucleotides read TGTGCCAGCAGATCCGGACAGGGGAGAGGAAAACTGTTTTTT. It specifies CASRSGQGRGKLFF.

The gene calls are TRBV21-1 and TRBJ2-4; whether TRBD2, the table's D call, matches the DNA was not checked. TRBV21-1 is a pseudogene segment. This CDR3 has 19 residues. In DNA, the CDR3 is TGTGCCAGCAGCAAAGGAGGCACCACTCTGAAGATATCCAAAAACATTCAGTACTTC. Its protein product is CASSKGGTTLKISKNIQYF.

This clone was detected a few times. This chain uses TRBV5-4 with TRBJ2-5, with D maybe TRBD1 (6 bases). Germline V gene data show CDR1 as SGHNT and CDR2 as YYREEE (reference sequence). Trimming removed 4 bases at V and 2 bases at J, with 21 bases between. The CDR3 runs to 17 residues. The CDR3 DNA follows: TGTGCCAGCAGCACAAGTTTCGTCCAGGACAGTCAAGAGACCCAGTACTTC. This translates into CASSTSFVQDSQETQYF.

The chain links TRBV30 to TRBJ2-2; 7 nucleotides agree with TRBD2. V lost 3 bases, J lost 4 bases, and 5 bases stayed unmatched. Germline V CDR1 and CDR2: GTSNPN, SVGIG (reference sequence). The CDR3 consists of 14 residues. The chain's CDR3 is CAWRWTSPTGELFF. The CDR3 DNA sequence: TGTGCCTGGAGGTGGACTAGTCCCACCGGGGAGCTGTTTTTT.

This chain joins TRBV7-9 and TRBJ2-3; possible D gene TRBD1, 5 bases. Germline CDR1 SEHNR, CDR2 FQNEAQ (reference sequence). V shed 5 bases and J shed 0 bases, with 15 bases lying between them. CDR3 size: 16 residues. The CDR3 DNA follows: TGTGCCAGCAGCCAACAGGTCCTGAGGAGCACAGATACGCAGTATTTT. Residues: CASSQQVLRSTDTQYF.